These T cell receptor beta chains were read from a single sample in a study of neoadjuvant anti-PD-1 for oral cavity cancer. The method was immunoSEQ multiplex PCR; TCRdb's version includes in-frame clones alone and lacks a portion of them. The sample consists of 12,000 to 15,000 clones, about 70% of them appearing once. This sample comprised PBMCs, obtained before nivolumab (anti-PD-1) treatment. These receptors were collected from a person aged 40 to 85 with oral cavity squamous cell carcinoma. Both conserved end residues are trimmed from each CDR3.

v_call: TRBV27
j_call: TRBJ1-1
cdr3_aa: ASQGPRGTEAF

v_call: TRBV6-1
j_call: TRBJ2-1
cdr3_aa: ASTTSGIYNEQF

v_call: TRBV27
j_call: TRBJ1-2
cdr3_aa: ASSLDPGANYGYT

v_call: TRBV5-5
j_call: TRBJ2-7
cdr3_aa: ASSFPGTGYEQY

v_call: TRBV10-3
j_call: TRBJ1-5
cdr3_aa: AISSTGNQPQH

v_call: TRBV19
j_call: TRBJ1-2
cdr3_aa: ASHWTGESYGYT

v_call: TRBV10-2
j_call: TRBJ2-7
cdr3_aa: ASRLTGGEEQY

v_call: TRBV27
j_call: TRBJ1-1
cdr3_aa: ASSWGQGRAF

v_call: TRBV7-9
j_call: TRBJ1-5
cdr3_aa: ASSPPGTVNQPQH

v_call: TRBV7-2
j_call: TRBJ1-4
cdr3_aa: ASSQTGTPRGNEKLF

v_call: TRBV27
j_call: TRBJ2-5
cdr3_aa: ASSALGGRRETQY